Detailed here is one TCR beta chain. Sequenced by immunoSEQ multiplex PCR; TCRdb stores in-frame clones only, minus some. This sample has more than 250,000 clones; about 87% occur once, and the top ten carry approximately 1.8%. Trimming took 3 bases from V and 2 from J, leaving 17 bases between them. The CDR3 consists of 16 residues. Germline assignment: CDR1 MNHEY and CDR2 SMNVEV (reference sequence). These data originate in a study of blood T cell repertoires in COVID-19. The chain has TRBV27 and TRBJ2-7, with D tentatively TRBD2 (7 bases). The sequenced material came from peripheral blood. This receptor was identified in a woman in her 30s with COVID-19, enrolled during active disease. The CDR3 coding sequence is TGTGCCAGCAGTTTCTCCGGCGGGGGACAACCCTACGAGCAGTACTTC. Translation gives CASSFSGGGQPYEQYF.